The T cell receptor (beta chain) described here comes from a study of shared clonotypes between healthy human individuals. The study's findings and limits: Generation probabilities were higher for clonotypes shared across all four sorted-subset donors than for unshared ones. Shared across several donors were 4% to 6% of the naive CD4 clonotypes.

This clone was seen just once. Its specificity is not known. Trimming shortened V by 6 bases and J by 0 bases, and 10 bases separated the two germline ends. Germline V gene lookup returns CDR1 SGHKS and CDR2 YYEKEE (reference sequence). This CDR3 is 14 amino acids long. Naive CD8 cells lacked CD45RO and underwent positive selection for CCR7, leaving out terminally differentiated effector memory CD45RA+ cells. The input for sorted-subset replicate PCRs was around 210 ng DNA, 25,000 to 35,000 T cell genomes. The protocol was immunoSEQ multiplex PCR, while the TCRdb copy is restricted to in-frame clones and leaves out a portion. The table shows about 1.9 million clones, with 93% occurring only once.

This receptor was taken from a man aged 18-30 years in good health. Some clones in this sample may be carry-over from other donors' samples. Sequencing was carried out using naive CD8+ T cells from PBMCs. This chain links TRBV5-5 with TRBJ1-3; no firm D call. CDR3 coding DNA: TGTGCCAGCACTGGGTGGAGCTCTGGAAACACCATATATTTT. Protein: CASTGWSSGNTIYF.